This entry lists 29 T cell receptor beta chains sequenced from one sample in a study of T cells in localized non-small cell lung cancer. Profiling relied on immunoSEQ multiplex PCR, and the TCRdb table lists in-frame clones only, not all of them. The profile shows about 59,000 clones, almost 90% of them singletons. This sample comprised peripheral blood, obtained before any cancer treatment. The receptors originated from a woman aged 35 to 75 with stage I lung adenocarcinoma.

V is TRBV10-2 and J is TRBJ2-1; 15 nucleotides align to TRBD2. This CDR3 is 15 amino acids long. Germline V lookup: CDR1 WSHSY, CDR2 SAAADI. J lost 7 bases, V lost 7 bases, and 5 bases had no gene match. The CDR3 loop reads CASTTGLAGGNEQFF. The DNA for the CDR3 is TGCGCCAGCACAACGGGACTAGCGGGGGGAAATGAGCAGTTCTTC.

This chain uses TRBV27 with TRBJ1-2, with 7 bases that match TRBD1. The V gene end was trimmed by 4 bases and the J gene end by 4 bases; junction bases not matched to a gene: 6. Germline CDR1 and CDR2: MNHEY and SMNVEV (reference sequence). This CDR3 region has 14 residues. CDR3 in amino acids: CASSSAGGSYGYTF. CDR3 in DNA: TGTGCCAGCAGTTCGGCAGGGGGTAGCTATGGCTACACCTTC.

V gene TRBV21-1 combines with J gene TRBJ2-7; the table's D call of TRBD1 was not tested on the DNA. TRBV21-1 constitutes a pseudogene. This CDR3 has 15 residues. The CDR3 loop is CASSPRPGQAYEQYF. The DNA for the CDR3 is TGTGCCAGCAGCCCCCGCCCGGGACAGGCCTACGAGCAGTACTTC.

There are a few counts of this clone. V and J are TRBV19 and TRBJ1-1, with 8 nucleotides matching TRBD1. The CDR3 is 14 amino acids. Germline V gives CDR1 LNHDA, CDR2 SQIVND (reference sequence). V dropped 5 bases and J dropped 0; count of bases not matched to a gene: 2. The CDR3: CASSARGLNTEAFF. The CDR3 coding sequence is TGTGCCAGTAGTGCCAGGGGGCTGAACACTGAAGCTTTCTTT. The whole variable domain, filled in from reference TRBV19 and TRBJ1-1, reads DGGITQSPKYLFRKEGQNVTLSCEQNLNHDAMYWYRQDPGQGLRLIYYSQIVNDFQKGDIAEGYSVSREKKESFPLTVTSAQKNPTAFYLCASSARGLNTEAFFGQGTRLTVV.

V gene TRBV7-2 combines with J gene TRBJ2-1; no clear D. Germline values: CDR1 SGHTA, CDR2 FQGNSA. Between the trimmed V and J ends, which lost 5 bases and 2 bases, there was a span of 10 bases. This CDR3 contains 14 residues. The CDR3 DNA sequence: TGTGCCAGCAGCGCAGCCTTTCCCTACAATGAGCAGTTCTTC. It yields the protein CASSAAFPYNEQFF.

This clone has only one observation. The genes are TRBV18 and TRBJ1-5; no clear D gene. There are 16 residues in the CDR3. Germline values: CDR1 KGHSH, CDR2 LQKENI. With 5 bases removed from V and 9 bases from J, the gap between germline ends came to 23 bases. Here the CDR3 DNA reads TGTGCCAGCTCATTACGGGCCGGGCCAATATTTTCGCCCCAGCATTTT. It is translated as CASSLRAGPIFSPQHF.

The CDR3 reads CASSWTGGSNTEAFF. The CDR3 DNA reads as TGTGCCAGCAGCTGGACAGGGGGGTCGAACACTGAAGCTTTCTTT. The V and J genes are TRBV27 and TRBJ1-1; 10 bases are shared with TRBD1. Germline assignment: CDR1 MNHEY and CDR2 SMNVEV (reference sequence). The CDR3 loop spans 15 amino acids. The V gene end was trimmed by 6 bases and the J gene end by 1 base; junction bases not matched to a gene: 5.

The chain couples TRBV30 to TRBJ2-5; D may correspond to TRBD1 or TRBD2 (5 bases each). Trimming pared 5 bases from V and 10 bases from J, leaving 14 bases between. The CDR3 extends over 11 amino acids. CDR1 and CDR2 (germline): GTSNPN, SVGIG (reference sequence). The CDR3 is CAWAGAKVQYF. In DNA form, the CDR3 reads TGTGCCTGGGCCGGGGCGAAGGTCCAGTACTTC.

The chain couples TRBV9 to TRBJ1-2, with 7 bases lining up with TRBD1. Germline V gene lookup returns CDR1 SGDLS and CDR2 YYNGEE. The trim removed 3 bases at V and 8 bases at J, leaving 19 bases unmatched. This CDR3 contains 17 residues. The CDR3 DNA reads TGTGCCAGCAGCGGGGAGGGGGACAGCTCCTTGTTTTGGGGCTACACCTTC. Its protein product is CASSGEGDSSLFWGYTF.

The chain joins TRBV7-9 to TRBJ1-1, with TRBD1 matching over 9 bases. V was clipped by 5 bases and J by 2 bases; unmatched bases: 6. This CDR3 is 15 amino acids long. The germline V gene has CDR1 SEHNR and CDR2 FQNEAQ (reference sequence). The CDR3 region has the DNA TGTGCCAGCAGCAGACAGGGGGAAGGCAACACTGAAGCTTTCTTT. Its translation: CASSRQGEGNTEAFF.

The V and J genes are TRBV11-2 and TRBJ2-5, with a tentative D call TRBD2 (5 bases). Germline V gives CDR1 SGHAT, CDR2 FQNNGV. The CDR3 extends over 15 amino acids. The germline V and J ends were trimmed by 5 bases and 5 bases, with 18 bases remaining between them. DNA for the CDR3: TGTGCCAGCAGCCCAGAGGGCGGGTTCTCGGAGACCCAGTACTTC. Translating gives CASSPEGGFSETQYF.

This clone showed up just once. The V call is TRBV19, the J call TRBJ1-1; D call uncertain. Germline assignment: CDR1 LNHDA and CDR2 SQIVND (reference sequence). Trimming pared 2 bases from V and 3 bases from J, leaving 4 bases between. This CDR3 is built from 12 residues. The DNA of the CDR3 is TGTGCCAGTAGTATATTGGACACTGAAGCTTTCTTT. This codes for CASSILDTEAFF.

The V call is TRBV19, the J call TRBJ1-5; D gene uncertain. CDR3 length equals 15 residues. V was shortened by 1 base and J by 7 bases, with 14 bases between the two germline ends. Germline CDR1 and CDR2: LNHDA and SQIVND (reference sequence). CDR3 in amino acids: CASSIVGRGGQPQHF. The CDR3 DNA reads TGTGCCAGTAGTATAGTCGGACGGGGAGGCCAGCCCCAGCATTTT.

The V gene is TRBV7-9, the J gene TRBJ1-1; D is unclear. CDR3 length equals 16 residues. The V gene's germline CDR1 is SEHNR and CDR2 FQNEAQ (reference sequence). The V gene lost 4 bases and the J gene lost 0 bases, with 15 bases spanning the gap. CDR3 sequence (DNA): TGTGCCAGCAGCTCACCGGGATTCCCTATGAACACTGAAGCTTTCTTT. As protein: CASSSPGFPMNTEAFF.

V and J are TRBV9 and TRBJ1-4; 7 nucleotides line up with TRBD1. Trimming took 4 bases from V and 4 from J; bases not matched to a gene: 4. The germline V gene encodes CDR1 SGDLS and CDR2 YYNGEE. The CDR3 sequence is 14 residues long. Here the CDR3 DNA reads TGTGCCAGCAGCAAGGGACAGATTAATGAAAAACTGTTTTTT. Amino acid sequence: CASSKGQINEKLFF.

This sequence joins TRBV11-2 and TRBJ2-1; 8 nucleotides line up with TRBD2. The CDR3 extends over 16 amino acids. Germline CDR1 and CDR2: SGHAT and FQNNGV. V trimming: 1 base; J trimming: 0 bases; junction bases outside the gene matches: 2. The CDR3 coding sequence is TGTGCCAGCAGCTTAGGAGGGACTAGCTCCTACAATGAGCAGTTCTTC. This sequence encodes CASSLGGTSSYNEQFF.

Here the CDR3 reads CASSYLLAGPSYEQYF. CDR3 nucleotides: TGTGCCAGCAGTTACCTGCTAGCGGGCCCCTCCTACGAGCAGTACTTC. V usage is TRBV6-6 and J usage is TRBJ2-7, with 8 nucleotides matching TRBD2. The germline gives CDR1 MNHNY, CDR2 SVGAGI (reference sequence). V was clipped by 2 bases and J by 0 bases; unmatched bases: 6. The CDR3 contains 16 residues.

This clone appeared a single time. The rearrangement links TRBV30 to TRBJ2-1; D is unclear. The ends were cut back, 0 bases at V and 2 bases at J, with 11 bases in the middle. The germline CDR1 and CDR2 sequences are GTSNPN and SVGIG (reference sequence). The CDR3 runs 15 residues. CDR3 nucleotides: TGTGCCTGGAGTGTTTACAGAAGTACCTACAATGAGCAGTTCTTC. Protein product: CAWSVYRSTYNEQFF.

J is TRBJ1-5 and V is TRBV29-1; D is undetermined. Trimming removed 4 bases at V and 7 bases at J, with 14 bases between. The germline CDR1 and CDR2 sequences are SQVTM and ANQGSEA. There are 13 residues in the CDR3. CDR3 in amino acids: CSVGGLTGQPQHF. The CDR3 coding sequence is TGCAGCGTTGGTGGGTTGACCGGGCAGCCCCAGCATTTT.

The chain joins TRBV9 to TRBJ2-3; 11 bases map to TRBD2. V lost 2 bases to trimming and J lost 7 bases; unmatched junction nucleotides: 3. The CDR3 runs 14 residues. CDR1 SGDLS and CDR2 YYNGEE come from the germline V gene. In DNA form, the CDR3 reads TGTGCCAGCAGCGTTTTAGCGGGAGGGAATACGCAGTATTTT. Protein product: CASSVLAGGNTQYF.

Written as DNA, the CDR3 is TGTGCCAGCAGCGCCGTAGCGGGAGCCCTTGGGCAGTATTTT. The encoded protein is CASSAVAGALGQYF. J is TRBJ2-3 and V is TRBV27; 9 bases are a match to TRBD2. The CDR3 is 14 amino acids. CDR1 is MNHEY, CDR2 SMNVEV, per germline (reference sequence). With 6 bases clipped from V and 11 bases from J, the junction kept 12 bases outside the gene matches.

The DNA of the CDR3 is TGTGCCAGCAGCCTCTCCGGACAGGACACCGGGGAGCTGTTTTTT. This encodes CASSLSGQDTGELFF. The chain couples TRBV7-9 to TRBJ2-2, with 7 bases that match TRBD1. V lost 5 bases and J lost 3; bases outside the gene matches: 6. Germline lookup yields CDR1 SEHNR and CDR2 FQNEAQ (reference sequence). The CDR3 is 15 amino acids.

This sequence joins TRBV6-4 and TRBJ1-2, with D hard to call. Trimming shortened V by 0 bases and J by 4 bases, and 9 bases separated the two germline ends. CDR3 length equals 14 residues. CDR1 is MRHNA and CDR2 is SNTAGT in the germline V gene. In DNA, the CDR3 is TGTGCCAGCAGTGACTCTGCCGGCAGCTATGGCTACACCTTC. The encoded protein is CASSDSAGSYGYTF.

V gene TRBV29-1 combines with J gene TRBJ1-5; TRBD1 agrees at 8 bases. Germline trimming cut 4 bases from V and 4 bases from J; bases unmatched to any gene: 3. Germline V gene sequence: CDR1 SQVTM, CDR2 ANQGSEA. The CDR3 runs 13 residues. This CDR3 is CSVADRGNQPQHF. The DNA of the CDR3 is TGCAGCGTTGCCGACAGGGGAAATCAGCCCCAGCATTTT.

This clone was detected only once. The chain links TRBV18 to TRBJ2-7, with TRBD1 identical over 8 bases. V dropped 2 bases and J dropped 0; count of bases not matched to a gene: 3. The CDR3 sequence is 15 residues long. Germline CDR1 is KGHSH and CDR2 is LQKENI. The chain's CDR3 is CASSPRQGSSYEQYF. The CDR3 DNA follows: TGTGCCAGCTCACCAAGACAGGGGAGCTCCTACGAGCAGTACTTC.

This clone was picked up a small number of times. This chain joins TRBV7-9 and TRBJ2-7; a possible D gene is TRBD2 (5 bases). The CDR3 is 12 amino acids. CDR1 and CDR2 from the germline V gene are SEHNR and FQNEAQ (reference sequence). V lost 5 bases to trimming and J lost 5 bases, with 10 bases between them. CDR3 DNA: TGTGCCAGCAGCCCAGGAGGAGACGAGCAGTACTTC. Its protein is CASSPGGDEQYF.

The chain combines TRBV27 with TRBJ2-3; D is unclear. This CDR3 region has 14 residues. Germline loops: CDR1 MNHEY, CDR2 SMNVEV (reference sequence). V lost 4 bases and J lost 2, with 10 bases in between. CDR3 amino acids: CASSWAQSTDTQYF. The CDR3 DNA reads TGTGCCAGCAGTTGGGCCCAATCCACAGATACGCAGTATTTT.

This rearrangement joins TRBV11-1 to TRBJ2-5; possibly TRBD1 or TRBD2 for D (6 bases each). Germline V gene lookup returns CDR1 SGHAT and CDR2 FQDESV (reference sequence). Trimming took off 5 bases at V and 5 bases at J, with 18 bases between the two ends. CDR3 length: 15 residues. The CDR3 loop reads CASSTSTGARETQYF. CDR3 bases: TGTGCCAGCAGCACCTCGACGGGGGCGAGGGAGACCCAGTACTTC.

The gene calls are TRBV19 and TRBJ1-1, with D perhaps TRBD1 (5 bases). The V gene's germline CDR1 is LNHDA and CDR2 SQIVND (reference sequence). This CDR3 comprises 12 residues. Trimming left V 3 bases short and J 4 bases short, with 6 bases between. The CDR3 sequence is CASSIQGTEAFF. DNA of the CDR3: TGTGCCAGTAGTATCCAGGGCACTGAAGCTTTCTTT.